The T cell receptor (beta chain) under discussion was sequenced for a study of T-cell reconstitution after alpha-beta-depleted transplantation in children (dated by TCRdb to 2016 to 2017). Turning to the overall study: Using TCR repertoire profiling, the study followed T-cell immune reconstitution in a quantitative way in children after TCRalphabeta/CD19-depleted allogeneic hematopoietic cell transplantation.

The library was obtained by PCR. Instrument used: Illumina HiSeq 2500. To normalize quantification of the TCRbeta repertoire, the TCR libraries were built with molecular barcoding that relied on unique molecular identifiers. TCRdb trimmed public reads at Q25 via fastp, called clones via MiXCR and kept in-frame beta chains. For every CDR3 protein sequence, its rows merge into one entry that carries the most common genes and DNA. Within this sample are 330,000 or so distinct CDR3 sequences, with about 9.5% of them counted one time only. Around 7.6% of the sample comes from the top ten. As to this clonotype: This clone's antigen is unknown. Base qualities are not recorded, but no much larger clone differs from it by a single base.

The study at large found these results: Apparently early alphabetaT-cell count recovery about two months after transplant reportedly relied on only several hundred rapidly expanded clones derived from non-depleted graft cells. Over the following months the frequencies of hyperexpanded clones went down, and after one year T-cell counts and TCRbeta diversity were mostly credited to newly produced T cells. In some patients, the high TCRbeta diversity seen at day 60 was put down to recipient T cells and intrathymic progenitors that had survived conditioning.

This specimen's treatment or condition label, per the study, means: allogeneic hematopoietic cell transplantation with graft depleted of TCRalphabeta T cells and CD19 B cells. Transplant recipients were children who received TCRalphabeta/CD19-depleted allogeneic hematopoietic cell grafts. Sequences were derived from PBMCs, sampled before TCRalphabeta/CD19-depleted stem cell transplant. The sequence was collected from a boy under two years old with acute myeloid leukemia, due to receive a stem cell transplant.

For the CDR3, the sequence is CASSQSMAGYNEQFF. In nucleotide form, the sequence is TGCGCCAGCAGTCAATCGATGGCCGGCTACAATGAGCAGTTCTTC. The sequence links TRBV23-1 to TRBJ2-1; no D segment can be confidently identified. TRBV23-1 is an open reading frame whose function is uncertain. V and J lose 0 bases and 3 bases, and a span of 9 bases separates them. Counted from cysteine to phenylalanine, this CDR3 has 15 amino acids. The sequence is cut down to CDR3 DNA, 45 bases in frame from base 1.